These 30 T cell receptor beta chains were sequenced from one sample in a study of identical twins. MiXCR was run by TCRdb on the 5' RACE reads, yielding one entry per CDR3 protein. The sample has more than 600,000 distinct CDR3 sequences, roughly 20% seen once. The same data also contributed to another study, on T cells expressing NK-cell markers.

Sequences were obtained from PBMCs. All receptors come from a woman younger than 30 in good health.

The chain couples TRBV20-1 to TRBJ2-3; a weak D match, TRBD2 (6 bases). The CDR3 contains 14 residues. Germline V gives CDR1 DFQATT, CDR2 SNEGSKA (reference sequence). V shed 3 bases and J shed 3 bases, with 13 bases lying between them. The CDR3: CSASDRGSTDTQYF. DNA of the CDR3: TGCAGTGCTAGCGACCGGGGGAGTACAGATACGCAGTATTTT.

This clonotype was detected a few times. The chain joins TRBV6-5 to TRBJ2-3; 7 positions match TRBD2. Germline values: CDR1 MNHEY, CDR2 SVGAGI. With V trimmed by 1 base and J by 1 base, 5 bases remained unmatched. This CDR3 contains 16 residues. Here the CDR3 DNA reads TGTGCCAGCAGTTACTTGATAGCGGGCCGCACAGATACGCAGTATTTT. Protein sequence: CASSYLIAGRTDTQYF.

There are a few counts of this clonotype. This chain connects TRBV18 to TRBJ2-5; D unresolved. CDR3 size: 14 residues. Germline loops: CDR1 KGHSH, CDR2 LQKENI. The V and J ends lost 3 bases and 1 base respectively, with 9 bases between them. CDR3 amino acids: CASSPPVTQETQYF. CDR3 sequence (DNA): TGTGCCAGCTCACCTCCGGTGACCCAAGAGACCCAGTACTTC.

The sample holds a few counts of this clonotype. The V gene is TRBV20-1, the J gene TRBJ2-5; D unresolved. Germline V lookup: CDR1 DFQATT, CDR2 SNEGSKA (reference sequence). The CDR3 extends over 15 amino acids. Trimming took off 0 bases at V and 4 bases at J, with 15 bases between the two ends. This CDR3 is CSARDPGPAPETQYF. The CDR3 DNA reads TGCAGTGCTAGAGATCCTGGACCAGCTCCAGAGACCCAGTACTTC.

The gene calls are TRBV6-5 and TRBJ2-4; D assignment may be TRBD1 or TRBD2 (5 bases each). V lost 4 bases and J 2 bases, leaving 15 bases between the germline ends. In germline, CDR1 is MNHEY, CDR2 SVGAGI. This CDR3 is built from 16 residues. The CDR3 region has the DNA TGTGCCAGCAGTTTGGGACCGGGAAGGTCCAAAAACATTCAGTACTTC. Its protein product is CASSLGPGRSKNIQYF.

This clonotype was recorded many times. Here the CDR3 DNA reads TGCAGTGCTAGATATGGGGGAGGACAGCCCCAGCATTTT. This codes for CSARYGGGQPQHF. The V and J genes are TRBV20-1 and TRBJ1-5; D possibly corresponds to TRBD1 (5 bases). V was shortened by 2 bases and J by 7 bases, with 12 bases between the two germline ends. This CDR3 is 13 amino acids long. Germline lookup yields CDR1 DFQATT and CDR2 SNEGSKA (reference sequence).

The chain uses TRBV20-1 and TRBJ2-3; D tentatively fits TRBD1 or TRBD2 (5 bases each). The CDR3 totals 15 residues. V lost 5 bases, J lost 0 bases, and 15 bases lay in between. Germline V gene data show CDR1 as DFQATT and CDR2 as SNEGSKA (reference sequence). CDR3 in amino acids: CSADRDGFSTDTQYF. CDR3 coding DNA: TGCAGTGCTGACCGGGACGGATTTAGCACAGATACGCAGTATTTT.

CDR3 loop: CASSLILGGELFF. The CDR3 nucleotides are TGTGCCAGCAGTTTAATCCTCGGAGGGGAGCTGTTTTTT. The chain has TRBV12-3 or TRBV12-4 and TRBJ2-2, with D unclear. V dropped 2 bases and J dropped 8 bases, with 9 bases sitting between them. This CDR3 is built from 13 residues.

This clonotype occurred many times. V usage is TRBV12-3 or TRBV12-4 and J usage is TRBJ2-3, with D hard to call. V lost 3 bases to trimming and J lost 5 bases, with 6 bases between them. This CDR3 contains 12 residues. The CDR3 nucleotides read TGTGCCAGCAGTTTGACCGAAGATACGCAGTATTTT. This codes for CASSLTEDTQYF.

In this sample, this clonotype turned up a few times. Mismatch with germline at one junction end may stem from a read error. The rearrangement joins TRBV15 to TRBJ1-2, with D unresolved. CDR1 LNHNV and CDR2 YYDKDF come from the germline V gene (reference sequence). This CDR3 region has 12 residues. The CDR3, as DNA: TGTGCCACCAGCAGAGATCGCCAGACCGTCGCCTTC. It encodes CATSRDRQTVAF.

The chain uses TRBV11-2 and TRBJ2-7; maybe TRBD1 (6 bases). Germline lookup yields CDR1 SGHAT and CDR2 FQNNGV. V was pared by 5 bases and J by 7 bases, with 24 bases between. This CDR3 is built from 16 residues. CDR3: CASSTRSGTTLVEQYF. Written as DNA, the CDR3 is TGTGCCAGCAGCACCCGTTCAGGGACAACCCTAGTGGAGCAGTACTTC.

This clonotype has a handful of counts. This chain links TRBV7-9 with TRBJ2-1; D is undetermined. Germline V lookup: CDR1 SEHNR, CDR2 FQNEAQ (reference sequence). Trimming took off 11 bases at V and 2 bases at J, with 13 bases between the two ends. CDR3 size: 13 residues. The CDR3: CAALQDAYNEQFF. In nucleotides, the CDR3 is TGTGCCGCCCTTCAGGATGCCTACAATGAGCAGTTCTTC.

The chain recombines TRBV5-6 with TRBJ2-3; D tentatively fits TRBD1 or TRBD2 (6 bases each). The ends were cut back, 5 bases at V and 11 bases at J, with 24 bases in the middle. Germline V lookup: CDR1 SGHDT, CDR2 YYEEEE. This CDR3 spans 15 amino acids. The CDR3 here is CASRARGRESNMQYF. CDR3 DNA: TGTGCCAGCAGGGCACGGGGGCGCGAGTCCAATATGCAGTATTTT.

The chain couples TRBV5-1 to TRBJ1-1, with D maybe TRBD1 (6 bases). Germline V CDR1 and CDR2: SGHRS, YFSETQ. This CDR3 spans 15 amino acids. V was trimmed by 4 bases and J by 6 bases, leaving 19 bases between them. In nucleotides, the CDR3 is TGCGCCAGCAGCGTCTCCGGGACAACTGTTTCTGAAGCTTTCTTT. It translates to CASSVSGTTVSEAFF.

The J gene is TRBJ2-2, the V gene TRBV20-1, with 7 bases lining up with TRBD2. The CDR3 length is 15 residues. Per germline, CDR1 DFQATT and CDR2 SNEGSKA (reference sequence). With 1 base clipped from V and 3 bases from J, the junction kept 5 bases outside the gene matches. The chain's CDR3 is CSARGASGYTGELFF. The CDR3 DNA follows: TGCAGTGCTAGAGGGGCTAGCGGATACACCGGGGAGCTGTTTTTT.

The chain employs TRBV20-1 and TRBJ2-3, with a tentative D call TRBD1 (5 bases). Per germline, CDR1 DFQATT and CDR2 SNEGSKA (reference sequence). With 5 bases removed from V and 4 bases from J, the gap between germline ends came to 13 bases. The CDR3 is made up of 13 amino acids. CDR3 nucleotides: TGCAGTGCTGGTCTCCAGGGCCCAGATACGCAGTATTTT. Protein: CSAGLQGPDTQYF.

This chain joins TRBV29-1 and TRBJ1-2; the D is unclear. CDR1 is SQVTM and CDR2 is ANQGSEA in the germline V gene. Trimming removed 0 bases from V and 4 bases from J, with 12 bases in between. CDR3 length: 14 amino acids. The CDR3 DNA is TGCAGCGTTGAAGATCGGAACAGTTCCTATGGCTACACCTTC. Encoded protein: CSVEDRNSSYGYTF.

The sample holds one count of this clonotype. The gene calls are TRBV2 and TRBJ2-7; perhaps TRBD1 as D (6 bases). The CDR3 totals 13 residues. Germline V gene lookup returns CDR1 SNHLY and CDR2 FYNNEI. V was shortened by 7 bases and J by 4 bases, with 14 bases between the two germline ends. This CDR3 reads CASNTGTLYEQYF. The CDR3 bases are TGTGCCAGCAATACCGGGACATTATACGAGCAGTACTTC. Complete variable domain (other parts from reference TRBV2 and TRBJ2-7): EPEVTQTPSHQVTQMGQEVILRCVPISNHLYFYWYRQILGQKVEFLVSFYNNEISEKSEIFDDQFSVERPDGSNFTLKIRSTKLEDSAMYFCASNTGTLYEQYFGPGTRLTVT.

This chain's CDR3 is CASSSSTDYNEQFF. CDR3 DNA sequence: TGTGCCAGCAGTTCCTCGACAGATTACAATGAGCAGTTCTTC. The rearrangement uses TRBV12-3 or TRBV12-4 and TRBJ2-1, with D possibly matching TRBD1 (5 bases). Trimming stripped 4 bases from V and 4 bases from J, with 11 bases between. CDR3 length: 14 residues.

This clonotype appeared many times. The chain links TRBV24-1 to TRBJ2-5; D gene uncertain. This CDR3 is built from 12 residues. The V end was cut by 2 bases, the J end by 5 bases, with 5 bases between. Germline V gene sequence: CDR1 KGHDR, CDR2 SFDVKD. Here the CDR3 DNA reads TGTGCCACCAGTGATTCTCAGGAGACCCAGTACTTC. Protein product: CATSDSQETQYF.

The gene calls are TRBV3-1 and TRBJ2-3, with D possibly being TRBD2 (6 bases). V was trimmed by 4 bases and J by 7 bases, leaving 18 bases between them. Germline assignment: CDR1 LGHDT and CDR2 YNNKEL (reference sequence). The CDR3 runs to 15 residues. CDR3 sequence (DNA): TGTGCCAGCAGCCCAGAGGCAGCGGGCGCCAATACGCAGTATTTT. This sequence encodes CASSPEAAGANTQYF.

CDR3 protein: CASSARKGLGSGANVLTF. CDR3 sequence (DNA): TGCGCCAGCAGCGCCCGAAAGGGGCTGGGCTCTGGGGCCAACGTCCTGACTTTC. The gene calls are TRBV5-1 and TRBJ2-6; D possibly corresponds to TRBD1 (5 bases). Trimming stripped 4 bases from V and 0 bases from J, with 17 bases between. Per germline, CDR1 SGHRS and CDR2 YFSETQ. The CDR3 is 18 amino acids.

The chain couples TRBV14 to TRBJ1-1; D unresolved. CDR1 is SGHDN and CDR2 is FVKESK in the germline V gene. This CDR3 is 14 amino acids long. V lost 0 bases and J lost 6, with 11 bases in between. The CDR3 spells CASSQDRVWAEAFF. CDR3 nucleotides: TGTGCCAGCAGCCAAGATCGGGTTTGGGCTGAAGCTTTCTTT. Full variable domain (outside the CDR3, taken from reference TRBV14 and TRBJ1-1): EAGVTQFPSHSVIEKGQTVTLRCDPISGHDNLYWYRRVMGKEIKFLLHFVKESKQDESGMPNNRFLAERTGGTYSTLKVQPAELEDSGVYFCASSQDRVWAEAFFGQGTRLTVV.

This clonotype was seen at least ten times. The CDR3 coding sequence is TGTGCCAGCAGCTCCAGCGGGAGGAACCTCTACGAGCAGTACTTC. This encodes CASSSSGRNLYEQYF. The chain combines TRBV6-1 with TRBJ2-7, with 9 bases aligning to TRBD2. Germline CDR1 MNHNS, CDR2 SASEGT. CDR3 size: 15 residues. The ends lost 6 bases at V and 3 bases at J; junction bases unmatched: 9.

The chain combines TRBV6-1 with TRBJ1-1; no firm D call. The length of the CDR3 is 12 residues. Between the trimmed V and J ends, which lost 2 bases and 10 bases, there was a span of 11 bases. Germline lookup yields CDR1 MNHNS and CDR2 SASEGT. The CDR3 sequence is CASSESGWGAFF. The CDR3 DNA sequence: TGTGCCAGCAGTGAATCGGGGTGGGGAGCTTTCTTT.

The J gene is TRBJ2-1, the V gene TRBV20-1, with D possibly being TRBD1 (6 bases). V dropped 4 bases and J dropped 1 base, with 17 bases sitting between them. The CDR3 has 16 amino acids. CDR1 and CDR2 from the germline V gene are DFQATT and SNEGSKA (reference sequence). The CDR3 DNA sequence: TGCAGTGCTATAAGTCGAGGGGGTAGGTCCTACAATGAGCAGTTCTTC. Amino acid sequence: CSAISRGGRSYNEQFF.

This clonotype was detected only a few times. V usage is TRBV20-1 and J usage is TRBJ2-7, with D possibly being TRBD1 (6 bases). Germline values: CDR1 DFQATT, CDR2 SNEGSKA (reference sequence). The CDR3 runs 13 residues. With 6 bases removed from V and 3 bases from J, the gap between germline ends came to 15 bases. CDR3 DNA sequence: TGCAGTGCCCCAGGGGCTAGCTACTACGAGCAGTACTTC. Its protein is CSAPGASYYEQYF.

This clonotype was detected only a few times. The V and J genes are TRBV29-1 and TRBJ1-2, with 11 positions matching TRBD1. This CDR3 has 13 residues. Germline CDR1 is SQVTM and CDR2 is ANQGSEA. The junction had 9 bases not matched to a gene; V was cut back by 7 bases and J by 8 bases. CDR3 sequence reads: CSGTGGDEDGYTF. The CDR3 bases are TGCAGCGGGACAGGGGGCGACGAAGACGGCTACACCTTC. Variable domain in full (rest from reference TRBV29-1 and TRBJ1-2): SAVISQKPSRDICQRGTSLTIQCQVDSQVTMMFWYRQQPGQSLTLIATANQGSEATYESGFVIDKFPISRPNLTFSTLTVSNMSPEDSSIYLCSGTGGDEDGYTFGSGTRLTVV.

The table lists this clonotype with a few counts. One end of the junction fails to match germline, which may point to a read error. V is TRBV5-1 and J is TRBJ2-1; D not certain. Germline V gives CDR1 SGHRS, CDR2 YFSETQ. The CDR3 loop spans 11 amino acids. Written as DNA, the CDR3 is TGCGCCAGCGGCTTGACGAATGAGCAGTTCTTC. It specifies CASGLTNEQFF.

In this sample, this clonotype turned up a few times. In DNA, the CDR3 is TGCGCCAGCAGCTCACCGACTTGGCGGAGCTACAATGAGCAGTTCTTC. Protein: CASSSPTWRSYNEQFF. The chain uses TRBV5-1 and TRBJ2-1; no firm D call. From germline, CDR1 is SGHRS and CDR2 YFSETQ. CDR3 length: 16 amino acids. Trimming left V 3 bases short and J 3 bases short, with 16 bases between.